Below, 10 T cell receptor beta chains from the same sample are listed, as sequenced in a study of Tregs in tolerant kidney transplant recipients. Using immunoSEQ multiplex PCR, the repertoire was profiled, and TCRdb retains in-frame clones only, with some absent. The sample records some 74,000 clones, around 93% being singletons. The specimen comprised Tregs from blood, sampled before the transplant. These receptors all stem from a human donor who received a combined kidney and bone marrow transplant.

Remarks on this clone: Germline is not matched at one junction end, which may reflect a read error. The J gene is TRBJ2-1, the V gene TRBV7-2, with a weak D call TRBD1 (5 bases). Per the germline V gene, CDR1 is SGHTA and CDR2 is FQGNSA. CDR3 length: 14 residues. The CDR3 is CASSLEDSYNEQLF. CDR3 sequence (DNA): TGTGCCAGCAGCTTAGAAGACAGCTACAATGAGCAGCTCTTC.

The rearrangement links TRBV9 to TRBJ1-6; 9 bases match TRBD1. The CDR3 length is 15 residues. Germline CDR1 is SGDLS and CDR2 is YYNGEE. The ends lost 2 bases at V and 10 bases at J; junction bases unmatched: 7. This CDR3 is CASSVDGTGLSPLHF. The CDR3 DNA follows: TGTGCCAGCAGCGTGGACGGGACAGGGTTATCACCCCTCCACTTT.

The chain recombines TRBV6-6 with TRBJ2-7; 9 bases align to TRBD2. The junction had 5 bases not matched to a gene; V was cut back by 2 bases and J by 3 bases. Germline V gene lookup returns CDR1 MNHNY and CDR2 SVGAGI (reference sequence). This CDR3 region has 15 residues. CDR3 in DNA: TGTGCCAGCAGTTACGCCGGGACTAGCTTCTACGAGCAGTACTTC. Residues: CASSYAGTSFYEQYF.

This clone was seen a few times. CDR3: CASSLVGTGGGNTIYF. The CDR3 DNA follows: TGTGCCAGCAGCTTAGTTGGGACAGGAGGTGGAAACACCATATATTTT. V is TRBV7-2 and J is TRBJ1-3; 8 nucleotides align to TRBD1. V lost 1 base to trimming and J lost 3 bases; unmatched junction nucleotides: 5. Germline CDR1 and CDR2: SGHTA and FQGNSA. This CDR3 comprises 16 residues.

The chain links TRBV28 to TRBJ2-1; a possible D gene is TRBD1 (6 bases). Trimming left V 2 bases short and J 5 bases short, with 10 bases between. The CDR3 spans 14 residues. Germline V lookup: CDR1 MDHEN, CDR2 SYDVKM. The CDR3 bases are TGTGCCAGCAGTTTAGCTTACAGGGACAATGAGCAGTTCTTC. Translating it yields CASSLAYRDNEQFF. The full variable domain, completed using reference TRBV28 and TRBJ2-1, is DVKVTQSSRYLVKRTGEKVFLECVQDMDHENMFWYRQDPGLGLRLIYFSYDVKMKEKGDIPEGYSVSREKKERFSLILESASTNQTSMYLCASSLAYRDNEQFFGPGTRLTVL.

In the case of this clone: At the DNA level, this CDR3 is encoded by other sequences in the same sample as well. The J gene is TRBJ1-1, the V gene TRBV29-1; D remains unclear. V gave up 4 bases and J gave up 1 base, with 7 bases separating them. CDR1 and CDR2 from the germline V gene are SQVTM and ANQGSEA. This CDR3 region has 12 residues. Here the CDR3 DNA reads TGCAGCGTTGCACAGAAGAACACTGAAGCTTTCTTT. Encoded protein: CSVAQKNTEAFF.

The V and J genes are TRBV18 and TRBJ2-1, with TRBD1 as a possible D gene (6 bases). V was shortened by 0 bases and J by 2 bases, with 8 bases between the two germline ends. The CDR3 has 15 residues. Germline V gene lookup returns CDR1 KGHSH and CDR2 LQKENI. CDR3 in DNA: TGTGCCAGCTCACCACCGGGGGCTACCTACAATGAGCAGTTCTTC. Translating it yields CASSPPGATYNEQFF.

The V call is TRBV28, the J call TRBJ2-5; 12 nucleotides match TRBD2. With the DNA end fitting TRBJ2-7 better, the J assignment may be wrong. The CDR3 spans 15 residues. Germline V gene data show CDR1 as MDHEN and CDR2 as SYDVKM. For the CDR3, the DNA is TGTGCCAGCCTACCCCTAGCGGGGGGGTCCTACGAGCAGTACTTC. This encodes CASLPLAGGSYEQYF.

This sequence joins TRBV6-5 and TRBJ2-5, with 7 bases fitting TRBD2. This CDR3 is 15 amino acids long. The V and J ends lost 1 base and 6 bases, in that order; junction bases with no gene match: 8. Germline V CDR1 and CDR2: MNHEY, SVGAGI. The DNA of the CDR3 is TGTGCCAGCAGTTACTATGCGGGAGAGAGGAAGACCCAGTACTTC. Translation: CASSYYAGERKTQYF.

This clone was detected only a few times. The chain combines TRBV5-4 with TRBJ2-1; no definite D call. The CDR3 spans 12 residues. Germline V gene lookup returns CDR1 SGHNT and CDR2 YYREEE (reference sequence). Trimming shortened V by 2 bases and J by 6 bases, and 6 bases separated the two germline ends. The CDR3 region has the DNA TGTGCCAGCAGCTTTATATCCAATGAGCAGTTCTTC. Translated, it gives CASSFISNEQFF.